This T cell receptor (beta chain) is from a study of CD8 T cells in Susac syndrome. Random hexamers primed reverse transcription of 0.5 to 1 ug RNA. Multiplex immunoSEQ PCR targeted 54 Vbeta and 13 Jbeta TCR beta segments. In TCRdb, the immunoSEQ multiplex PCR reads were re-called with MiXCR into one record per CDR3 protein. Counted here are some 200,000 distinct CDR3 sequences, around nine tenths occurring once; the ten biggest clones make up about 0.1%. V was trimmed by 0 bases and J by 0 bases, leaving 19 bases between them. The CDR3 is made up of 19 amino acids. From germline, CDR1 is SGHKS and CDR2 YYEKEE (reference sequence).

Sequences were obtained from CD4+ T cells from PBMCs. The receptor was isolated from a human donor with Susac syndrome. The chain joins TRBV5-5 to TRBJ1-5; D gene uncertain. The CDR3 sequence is CASSLGGRRSSYSNQPQHF. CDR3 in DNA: TGTGCCAGCAGCTTGGGAGGCAGGAGATCGTCGTATAGCAATCAGCCCCAGCATTTT.